What follows are 14 T cell receptor beta chains derived from one specimen sequenced in a study of blood T cell repertoires in COVID-19. Assay used: immunoSEQ multiplex PCR; TCRdb lists only in-frame clones, some missing. Of about 220,000 clones in the sample, 75% to 85% are singletons; the top ten hold around 9.5%. The sample was peripheral blood. These receptors were taken from a man aged 50-59 years with active or convalescent COVID-19.

The chain carries TRBV6-1 and TRBJ1-5, with 9 bases that match TRBD1. V lost 2 bases to trimming and J lost 11 bases; unmatched junction nucleotides: 1. Germline CDR1 reads MNHNS; CDR2 reads SASEGT. This CDR3 is built from 12 residues. The CDR3 spells CASSERQGAQHF. CDR3 DNA sequence: TGTGCCAGCAGTGAAAGACAGGGGGCCCAGCATTTT.

A word on this clone: The identical CDR3 is also encoded by other nucleotide sequences in the sample. The gene calls are TRBV5-6 and TRBJ2-7, with 8 nucleotides matching TRBD1. The CDR3 is made up of 14 amino acids. Losses at the gene ends were 0 bases for V and 1 base for J; bases not matched to a gene: 0. CDR1 SGHDT and CDR2 YYEEEE come from the germline V gene. For the CDR3, the DNA is TGTGCCAGCAGCTTGGGACAGGGGTCCTACGAGCAGTACTTC. This encodes CASSLGQGSYEQYF.

The chain employs TRBV15 and TRBJ2-5; D gene uncertain. The germline gives CDR1 LNHNV, CDR2 YYDKDF (reference sequence). This CDR3 has 13 amino acids. V gave up 0 bases and J gave up 2 bases, with 4 bases separating them. For the CDR3, the DNA is TGTGCCACCAGCAGAGAGCAGCAAGAGACCCAGTACTTC. This sequence encodes CATSREQQETQYF.

The V call is TRBV15, the J call TRBJ2-5; weak D call: TRBD1 (6 bases). Trimming stripped 0 bases from V and 10 bases from J, with 18 bases between. The CDR3 extends over 15 amino acids. The germline gives CDR1 LNHNV, CDR2 YYDKDF (reference sequence). The DNA for the CDR3 is TGTGCCACCAGCAGAGATCAGGGGACGGGCCGGGACCAGTACTTC. Amino acid sequence: CATSRDQGTGRDQYF.

The CDR3 sequence: CSVEDGGGGYEQYF. The DNA for the CDR3 is TGCAGCGTTGAAGATGGCGGGGGGGGATACGAGCAGTACTTC. The chain joins TRBV29-1 to TRBJ2-7; 9 positions match TRBD2. This CDR3 has 14 residues. CDR1 is SQVTM, CDR2 ANQGSEA, per germline. V shed 0 bases and J 4 bases; nucleotides not matched to a gene: 4.

This clone was seen repeatedly, ten times or more. This chain links TRBV2 with TRBJ2-7, with 9 nucleotides matching TRBD2. V lost 2 bases to trimming and J lost 6 bases; unmatched junction nucleotides: 8. CDR1 and CDR2 from the germline V gene are SNHLY and FYNNEI. The CDR3 is made up of 15 amino acids. Here the CDR3 DNA reads TGTGCCAGCAGTGAAATCGCTAGCGGGGAAGGCGAGCAGTACTTC. Translated, it gives CASSEIASGEGEQYF.

The rearrangement uses TRBV2 and TRBJ2-2, with 9 bases identical to TRBD2. This CDR3 is 15 amino acids long. The germline gives CDR1 SNHLY, CDR2 FYNNEI. Unmatched junction bases numbered 6, after V lost 7 bases and J lost 3 bases. The CDR3 nucleotides read TGTGCCAGCAAGCCTCAGCGGGGGGACACCGGGGAGCTGTTTTTT. This codes for CASKPQRGDTGELFF.

The chain carries TRBV2 and TRBJ2-7; 11 nucleotides align to TRBD2. Per the germline V gene, CDR1 is SNHLY and CDR2 is FYNNEI. The CDR3 runs to 15 residues. Trimming cost V 10 bases and J 3 bases; bases outside gene matches: 11. The CDR3 region has the DNA TGTGCCATTAAAGGGCTAGCGGGGGGCAGCTACGAGCAGTACGTC. This translates into CAIKGLAGGSYEQYV.

The V and J genes are TRBV4-1 and TRBJ2-5, with 7 bases lining up with TRBD2. CDR1 and CDR2 (germline): MGHRA, YSYEKL. V was pared by 1 base and J by 4 bases, with 0 bases of the junction left unmatched. The CDR3 sequence is 13 residues long. As DNA, the CDR3 is TGCGCCAGCAGCCAAGCTAGCGGAGAGACCCAGTACTTC. Amino acid sequence: CASSQASGETQYF.

This chain joins TRBV19 and TRBJ1-2; D is possibly TRBD1 (6 bases). V lost 3 bases and J 1 base, leaving 12 bases between the germline ends. CDR1 is LNHDA and CDR2 is SQIVND in the germline V gene (reference sequence). This CDR3 spans 15 amino acids. CDR3 nucleotides: TGTGCCAGTAGTATCTCAGGGGTCCTTAACTATGGCTACACCTTC. Translation: CASSISGVLNYGYTF.

The chain links TRBV6-2 or TRBV6-3 to TRBJ1-2; 7 bases agree with TRBD1. From germline, CDR1 is MNHEY and CDR2 SVGEGT. The trim removed 5 bases at V and 3 bases at J, leaving 3 bases unmatched. CDR3 length equals 13 residues. The CDR3 here is CASSRDSYYGYTF. In nucleotides, the CDR3 is TGTGCCAGCAGTCGGGACAGTTACTATGGCTACACCTTC.

This sequence joins TRBV6-6 and TRBJ2-3; 8 positions agree with TRBD2. The CDR3 has 16 amino acids. The V gene end was trimmed by 6 bases and the J gene end by 2 bases; junction bases not matched to a gene: 10. In germline, CDR1 is MNHNY, CDR2 SVGAGI (reference sequence). CDR3 coding DNA: TGTGCCAGCAGGCCTATCGGGACTAGTCACACAGATACGCAGTATTTT. It translates to CASRPIGTSHTDTQYF.

A single count supports this clone. The rearrangement joins TRBV4-3 to TRBJ2-3; 7 bases agree with TRBD2. Germline lookup yields CDR1 LGHNA and CDR2 YSLEER. V shed 1 base and J 5 bases; nucleotides not matched to a gene: 18. The CDR3 extends over 19 amino acids. The CDR3 sequence is CASSQVGRGGPMSGDTQYF. The CDR3 DNA reads TGCGCCAGCAGCCAAGTTGGGCGGGGAGGGCCGATGAGTGGAGATACGCAGTATTTT.

The chain has TRBV5-1 and TRBJ2-5; TRBD2 might be the D (5 bases). CDR1 and CDR2 (germline): SGHRS, YFSETQ. The CDR3 has 14 amino acids. V was pared by 2 bases and J by 2 bases, with 10 bases between. In DNA form, the CDR3 reads TGCGCCAGCAGCTTCCTGACGGGGCAAGAGACCCAGTACTTC. Residues: CASSFLTGQETQYF.